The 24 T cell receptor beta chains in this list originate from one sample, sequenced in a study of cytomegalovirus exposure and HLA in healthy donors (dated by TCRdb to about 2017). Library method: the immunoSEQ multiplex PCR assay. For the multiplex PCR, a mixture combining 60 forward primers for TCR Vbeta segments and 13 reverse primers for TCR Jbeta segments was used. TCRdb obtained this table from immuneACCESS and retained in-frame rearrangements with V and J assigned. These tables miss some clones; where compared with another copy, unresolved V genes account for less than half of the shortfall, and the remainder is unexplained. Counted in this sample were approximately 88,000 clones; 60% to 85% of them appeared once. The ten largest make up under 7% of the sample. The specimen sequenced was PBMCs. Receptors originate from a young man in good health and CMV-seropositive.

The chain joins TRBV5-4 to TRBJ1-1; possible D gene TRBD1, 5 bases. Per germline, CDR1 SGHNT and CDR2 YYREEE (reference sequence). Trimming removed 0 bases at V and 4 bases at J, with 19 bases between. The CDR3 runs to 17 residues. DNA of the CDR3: TGTGCCAGCAGCTTGGGCGGCAGAAGGGGCTTATCCACTGAAGCTTTCTTT. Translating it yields CASSLGGRRGLSTEAFF.

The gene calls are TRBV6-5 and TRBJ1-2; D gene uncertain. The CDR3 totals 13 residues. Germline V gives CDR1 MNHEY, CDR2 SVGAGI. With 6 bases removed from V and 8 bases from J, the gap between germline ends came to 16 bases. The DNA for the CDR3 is TGTGCCAGCAGCTCCAGAGGTTCGGGGGGCTACACCTTC. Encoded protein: CASSSRGSGGYTF.

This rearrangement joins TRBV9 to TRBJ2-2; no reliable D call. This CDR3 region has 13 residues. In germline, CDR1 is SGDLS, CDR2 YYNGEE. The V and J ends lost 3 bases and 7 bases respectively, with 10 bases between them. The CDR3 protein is CASSGSPNGELFF. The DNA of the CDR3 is TGTGCCAGCAGCGGTAGTCCGAACGGGGAGCTGTTTTTT. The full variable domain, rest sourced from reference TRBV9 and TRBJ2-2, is DSGVTQTPKHLITATGQRVTLRCSPRSGDLSVYWYQQSLDQGLQFLIQYYNGEERAKGNILERFSAQQFPDLHSELNLSSLELGDSALYFCASSGSPNGELFFGEGSRLTVL.

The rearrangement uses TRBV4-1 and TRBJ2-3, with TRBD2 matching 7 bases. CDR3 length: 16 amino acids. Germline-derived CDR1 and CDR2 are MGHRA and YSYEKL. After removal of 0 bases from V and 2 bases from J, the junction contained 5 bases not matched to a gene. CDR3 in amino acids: CASSQDPGRPTDTQYF. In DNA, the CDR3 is TGCGCCAGCAGCCAAGATCCCGGGAGGCCCACAGATACGCAGTATTTT.

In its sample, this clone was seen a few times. CDR3 DNA: TGTGCCAGCAGCGGAGCCTCTGGAAACACCATATATTTT. Protein product: CASSGASGNTIYF. The chain carries TRBV9 and TRBJ1-3, with unresolved D. Between the trimmed V and J ends, which lost 3 bases and 0 bases, there was a span of 4 bases. CDR3 length equals 13 residues. CDR1 is SGDLS and CDR2 is YYNGEE in the germline V gene.

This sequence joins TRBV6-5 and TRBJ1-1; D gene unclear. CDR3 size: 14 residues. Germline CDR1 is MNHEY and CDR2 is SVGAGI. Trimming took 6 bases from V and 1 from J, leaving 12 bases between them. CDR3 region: CASRFGEENTEAFF. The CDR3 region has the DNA TGTGCCAGCAGGTTCGGGGAAGAGAACACTGAAGCTTTCTTT.

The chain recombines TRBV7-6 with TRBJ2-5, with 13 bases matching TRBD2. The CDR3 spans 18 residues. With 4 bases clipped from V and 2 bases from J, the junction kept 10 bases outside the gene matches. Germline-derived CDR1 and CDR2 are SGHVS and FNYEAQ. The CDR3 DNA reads TGTGCCAGCAGCTATCTGGGAGGACTAGCGGGAGTTCAAGAGACCCAGTACTTC. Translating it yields CASSYLGGLAGVQETQYF.

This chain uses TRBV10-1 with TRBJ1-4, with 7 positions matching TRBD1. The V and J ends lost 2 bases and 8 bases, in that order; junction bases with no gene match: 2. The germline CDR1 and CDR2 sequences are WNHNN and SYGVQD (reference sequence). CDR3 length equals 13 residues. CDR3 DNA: TGCGCCAGCAGTGAGGGGACAGAAGAAAAACTGTTTTTT. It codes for CASSEGTEEKLFF.

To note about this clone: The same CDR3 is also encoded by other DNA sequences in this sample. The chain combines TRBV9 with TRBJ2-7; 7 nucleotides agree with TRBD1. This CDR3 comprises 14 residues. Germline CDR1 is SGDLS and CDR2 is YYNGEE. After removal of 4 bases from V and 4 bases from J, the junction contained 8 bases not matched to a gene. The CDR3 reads CASSPRQGSYEQYF. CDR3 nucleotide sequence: TGTGCCAGCAGCCCGCGACAGGGTTCGTACGAGCAGTACTTC.

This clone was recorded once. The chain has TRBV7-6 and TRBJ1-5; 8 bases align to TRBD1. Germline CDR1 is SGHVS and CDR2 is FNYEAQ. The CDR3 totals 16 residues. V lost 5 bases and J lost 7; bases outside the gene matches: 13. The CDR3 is CASSPGQGIARQPQHF. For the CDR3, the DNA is TGTGCCAGCAGCCCAGGACAGGGCATTGCCCGGCAGCCCCAGCATTTT.

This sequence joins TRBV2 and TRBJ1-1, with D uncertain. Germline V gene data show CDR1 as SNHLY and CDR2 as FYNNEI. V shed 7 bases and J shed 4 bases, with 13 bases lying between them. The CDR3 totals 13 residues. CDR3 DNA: TGTGCCAGCACCAAGACGACTGGCACTGAAGCTTTCTTT. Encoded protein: CASTKTTGTEAFF.

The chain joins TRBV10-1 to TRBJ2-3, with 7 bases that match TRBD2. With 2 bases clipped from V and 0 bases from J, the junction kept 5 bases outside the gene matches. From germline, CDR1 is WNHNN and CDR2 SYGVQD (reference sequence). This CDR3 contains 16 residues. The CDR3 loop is CASSERGLGSTDTQYF. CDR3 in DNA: TGCGCCAGCAGTGAGCGTGGACTAGGAAGCACAGATACGCAGTATTTT.

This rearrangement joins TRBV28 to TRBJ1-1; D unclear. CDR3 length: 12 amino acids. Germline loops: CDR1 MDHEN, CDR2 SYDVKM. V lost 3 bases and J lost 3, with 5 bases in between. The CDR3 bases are TGTGCCAGCAGTTTTATGTACACTGAAGCTTTCTTT. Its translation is CASSFMYTEAFF.

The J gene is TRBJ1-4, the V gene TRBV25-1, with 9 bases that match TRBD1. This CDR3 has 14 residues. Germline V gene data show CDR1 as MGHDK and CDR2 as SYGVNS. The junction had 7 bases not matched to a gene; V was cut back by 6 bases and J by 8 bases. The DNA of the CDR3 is TGTGCCAGCAGGCGGACAGGGGAAGGGGAAAAACTGTTTTTT. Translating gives CASRRTGEGEKLFF.

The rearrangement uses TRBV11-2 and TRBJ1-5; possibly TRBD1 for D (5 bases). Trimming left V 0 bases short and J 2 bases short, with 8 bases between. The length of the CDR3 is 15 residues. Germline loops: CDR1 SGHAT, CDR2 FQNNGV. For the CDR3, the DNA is TGTGCCAGCAGCTTAGAGGGGCTCGGCAATCAGCCCCAGCATTTT. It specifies CASSLEGLGNQPQHF.

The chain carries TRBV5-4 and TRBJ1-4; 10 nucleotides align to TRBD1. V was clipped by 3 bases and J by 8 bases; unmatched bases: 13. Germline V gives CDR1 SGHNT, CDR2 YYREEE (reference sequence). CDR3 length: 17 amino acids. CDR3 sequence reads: CASSSGQGTHSKEKLFF. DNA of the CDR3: TGTGCCAGCAGCTCGGGACAGGGGACCCATTCGAAGGAAAAACTGTTTTTT. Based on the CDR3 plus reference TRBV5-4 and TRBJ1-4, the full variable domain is ETGVTQSPTHLIKTRGQQVTLRCSSQSGHNTVSWYQQALGQGPQFIFQYYREEENGRGNFPPRFSGLQFPNYSSELNVNALELDDSALYLCASSSGQGTHSKEKLFFGSGTQLSVL.

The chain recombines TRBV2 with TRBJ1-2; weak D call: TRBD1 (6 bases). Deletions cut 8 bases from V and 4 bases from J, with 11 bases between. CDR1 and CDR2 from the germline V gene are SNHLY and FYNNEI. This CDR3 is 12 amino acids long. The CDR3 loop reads CASLRGSYGYTF. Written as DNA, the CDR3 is TGTGCCAGCTTAAGGGGGTCCTATGGCTACACCTTC. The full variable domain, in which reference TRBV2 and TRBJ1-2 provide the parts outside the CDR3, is EPEVTQTPSHQVTQMGQEVILRCVPISNHLYFYWYRQILGQKVEFLVSFYNNEISEKSEIFDDQFSVERPDGSNFTLKIRSTKLEDSAMYFCASLRGSYGYTFGSGTRLTVV.

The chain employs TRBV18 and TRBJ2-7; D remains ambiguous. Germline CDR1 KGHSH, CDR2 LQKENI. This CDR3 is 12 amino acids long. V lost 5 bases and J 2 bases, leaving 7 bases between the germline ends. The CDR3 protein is CASSIETYEQYF. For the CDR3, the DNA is TGTGCCAGCTCAATAGAAACCTACGAGCAGTACTTC.

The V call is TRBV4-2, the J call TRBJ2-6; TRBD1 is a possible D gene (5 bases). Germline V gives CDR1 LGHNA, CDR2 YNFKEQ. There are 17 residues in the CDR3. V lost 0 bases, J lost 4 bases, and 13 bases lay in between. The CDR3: CASSQDVVGAGANVLTF. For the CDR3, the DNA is TGTGCCAGCAGCCAAGATGTAGTAGGGGCCGGGGCCAACGTCCTGACTTTC.

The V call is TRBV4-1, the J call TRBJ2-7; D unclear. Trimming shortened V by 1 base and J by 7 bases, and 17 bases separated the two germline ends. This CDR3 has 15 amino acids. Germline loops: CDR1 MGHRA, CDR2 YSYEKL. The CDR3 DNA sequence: TGCGCCAGCAGCCAAGCCCCGACACGGATTCGGGAGCAGTACTTC. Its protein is CASSQAPTRIREQYF.

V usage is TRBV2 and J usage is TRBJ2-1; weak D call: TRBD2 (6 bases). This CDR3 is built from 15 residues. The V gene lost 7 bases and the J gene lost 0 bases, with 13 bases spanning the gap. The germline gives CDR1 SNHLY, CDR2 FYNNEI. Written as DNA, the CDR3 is TGTGCCAGCACTCCTCTCGGGGGCTCCTACAATGAGCAGTTCTTC. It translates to CASTPLGGSYNEQFF.

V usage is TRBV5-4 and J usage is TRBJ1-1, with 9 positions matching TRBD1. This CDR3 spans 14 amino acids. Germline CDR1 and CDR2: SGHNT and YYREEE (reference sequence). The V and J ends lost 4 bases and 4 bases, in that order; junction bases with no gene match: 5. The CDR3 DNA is TGTGCCAGCAGCCAAGGACAGGGGTTCACTGAAGCTTTCTTT. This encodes CASSQGQGFTEAFF.

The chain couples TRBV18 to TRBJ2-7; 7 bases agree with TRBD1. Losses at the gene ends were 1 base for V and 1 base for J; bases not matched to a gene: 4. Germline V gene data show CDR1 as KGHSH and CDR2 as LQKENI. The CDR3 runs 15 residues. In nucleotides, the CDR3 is TGTGCCAGCTCACCACAGGGGGCGACGTCCTACGAGCAGTACTTC. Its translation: CASSPQGATSYEQYF.

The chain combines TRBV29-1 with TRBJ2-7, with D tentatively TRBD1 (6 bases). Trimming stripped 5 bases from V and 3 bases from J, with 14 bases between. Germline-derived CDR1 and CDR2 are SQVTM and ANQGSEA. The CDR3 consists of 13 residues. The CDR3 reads CSVMTGANYEQYF. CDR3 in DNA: TGCAGCGTTATGACAGGAGCCAACTACGAGCAGTACTTC.